The 20 T cell receptor beta chains presented below share a single source sample, sequenced in a study of OX40 agonist ivuxolimab in advanced cancers. Method: immunoSEQ multiplex PCR; TCRdb's copy keeps in-frame clones and lacks some. The sample contains tens of thousands of clones, approximately 87% of which appear only once. The sequenced sample was CD4+ or CD8+ T cells sorted from blood, obtained in a trial of the OX40 agonist ivuxolimab. The source is an adult with an advanced solid tumor such as melanoma, head and neck, liver or kidney cancer.

This chain joins TRBV20-1 and TRBJ1-1; D remains unclear. CDR3 length: 11 amino acids. The V end lost 3 bases, the J end lost 7 bases, and 9 bases lay between the germline ends. Per germline, CDR1 DFQATT and CDR2 SNEGSKA (reference sequence). The CDR3 is CSASPQGEAFF. The CDR3 DNA reads as TGCAGTGCTAGCCCCCAAGGTGAAGCTTTCTTT.

The chain is built from TRBV7-6 and TRBJ2-1; 12 bases match TRBD2. The CDR3 contains 16 residues. Unmatched junction bases numbered 7, after V lost 1 base and J lost 9 bases. Per germline, CDR1 SGHVS and CDR2 FNYEAQ. CDR3 sequence reads: CASSLVPSGRAGEQFF. Written as DNA, the CDR3 is TGTGCCAGCAGCTTAGTCCCTAGCGGGAGGGCCGGTGAGCAGTTCTTC.

This sequence joins TRBV2 and TRBJ1-2; maybe TRBD1 (6 bases). Trimming took off 5 bases at V and 4 bases at J, with 11 bases between the two ends. The CDR3 is made up of 13 amino acids. Germline assignment: CDR1 SNHLY and CDR2 FYNNEI. CDR3 coding DNA: TGTGCCAGCAGTCCGGACAGTCTCTATGGCTACACCTTC. Residues: CASSPDSLYGYTF. Based on the CDR3 plus reference TRBV2 and TRBJ1-2, the full variable domain is EPEVTQTPSHQVTQMGQEVILRCVPISNHLYFYWYRQILGQKVEFLVSFYNNEISEKSEIFDDQFSVERPDGSNFTLKIRSTKLEDSAMYFCASSPDSLYGYTFGSGTRLTVV.

V gene TRBV5-1 combines with J gene TRBJ2-7, with 10 nucleotides matching TRBD1. Germline CDR1 and CDR2: SGHRS and YFSETQ. Trimming removed 0 bases from V and 2 bases from J; junction bases left unmatched: 2. The CDR3 sequence is 15 residues long. In DNA form, the CDR3 reads TGCGCCAGCAGCTTGGTGGGACAGGGGCCCTACGAGCAGTACTTC. Protein: CASSLVGQGPYEQYF.

This rearrangement joins TRBV6-6 to TRBJ1-4; TRBD1 agrees at 7 bases. There are 15 residues in the CDR3. V was pared by 7 bases and J by 4 bases, with 9 bases of the junction left unmatched. Germline CDR1 is MNHNY and CDR2 is SVGAGI (reference sequence). CDR3 loop: CASTLKTGNNEKLFF. In DNA form, the CDR3 reads TGTGCCAGCACCTTGAAGACAGGGAATAATGAAAAACTGTTTTTT.

The chain has TRBV7-3 and TRBJ2-5; a weak D match, TRBD1 (7 bases). CDR3 size: 13 residues. Trimming took 5 bases from V and 8 from J, leaving 15 bases between them. Germline CDR1 and CDR2: SGHTA and FQGTGA. CDR3 sequence reads: CASSRGTAQTQYF. The DNA of the CDR3 is TGTGCCAGCAGCCGGGGGACAGCCCAAACCCAGTACTTC.

This sequence joins TRBV4-3 and TRBJ2-7; TRBD1 agrees at 8 bases. CDR3 size: 15 residues. Germline V gene lookup returns CDR1 LGHNA and CDR2 YSLEER. Germline trimming cut 4 bases from V and 3 bases from J; bases unmatched to any gene: 8. The CDR3 DNA reads as TGCGCCAGCAGCCGATTATTAGGACAGGGCTACGAGCAGTACTTC. Translating gives CASSRLLGQGYEQYF.

A single count supports this clone. This chain links TRBV9 with TRBJ2-2, with D unresolved. This CDR3 is 15 amino acids long. V dropped 0 bases and J dropped 4 bases, with 10 bases sitting between them. Per the germline V gene, CDR1 is SGDLS and CDR2 is YYNGEE. For the CDR3, the DNA is TGTGCCAGCAGCGTAGATGTCAGCCTCACCGGGGAGCTGTTTTTT. As protein: CASSVDVSLTGELFF.

The V and J genes are TRBV6-5 and TRBJ2-2, with D unclear. Germline-derived CDR1 and CDR2 are MNHEY and SVGAGI. The CDR3 is made up of 14 amino acids. Deletions cut 5 bases from V and 6 bases from J, with 13 bases between. The DNA for the CDR3 is TGTGCCAGCAGTCGAACCCCAGTGGCCGGGGAGCTGTTTTTT. It translates to CASSRTPVAGELFF.

The chain is built from TRBV11-3 and TRBJ2-3, with D possibly called TRBD1 or TRBD2 (5 bases each). The germline gives CDR1 SGHNT, CDR2 YENEEA. The CDR3 is made up of 13 amino acids. The V gene lost 6 bases and the J gene lost 2 bases, with 9 bases spanning the gap. Here the CDR3 reads CASSSGTTDTQYF. The CDR3 DNA reads as TGTGCCAGCAGTTCTGGGACCACAGATACGCAGTATTTT.

The gene calls are TRBV6-1 and TRBJ1-2; TRBD1 matches 7 bases. The germline V gene encodes CDR1 MNHNS and CDR2 SASEGT. This CDR3 is built from 13 residues. With 6 bases clipped from V and 3 bases from J, the junction kept 4 bases outside the gene matches. DNA for the CDR3: TGTGCCAGCAGAGGGACAGTCGACTATGGCTACACCTTC. Protein product: CASRGTVDYGYTF.

This chain links TRBV6-4 with TRBJ2-1, with D perhaps matching TRBD1 (5 bases). V dropped 3 bases and J dropped 4 bases, with 16 bases sitting between them. The CDR3 contains 16 residues. The germline V gene encodes CDR1 MRHNA and CDR2 SNTAGT. The CDR3 coding sequence is TGTGCCAGCAGTGAAACGGTAGGGGCAGGGTACAATGAGCAGTTCTTC. Amino acid sequence: CASSETVGAGYNEQFF.

The chain has TRBV7-3 and TRBJ2-3, with unresolved D. The CDR3 loop spans 13 amino acids. CDR1 SGHTA and CDR2 FQGTGA come from the germline V gene. Trimming pared 2 bases from V and 1 base from J, leaving 4 bases between. This chain's CDR3 is CASSLLGTDTQYF. Written as DNA, the CDR3 is TGTGCCAGCAGCTTATTGGGCACAGATACGCAGTATTTT. Full variable domain (outside the CDR3, taken from reference TRBV7-3 and TRBJ2-3): GAGVSQTPSNKVTEKGKYVELRCDPISGHTALYWYRQSLGQGPEFLIYFQGTGAADDSGLPNDRFFAVRPEGSVSTLKIQRTERGDSAVYLCASSLLGTDTQYFGPGTRLTVL.

The chain recombines TRBV4-3 with TRBJ2-1; 9 bases are a match to TRBD2. V trimming: 1 base; J trimming: 7 bases; junction bases outside the gene matches: 5. Per germline, CDR1 LGHNA and CDR2 YSLEER. The CDR3 consists of 15 residues. The CDR3 DNA reads TGCGCCAGCAGCCAAGGGGGACTAGCTACGAATGAGCAGTTCTTC. Its protein product is CASSQGGLATNEQFF.

The chain is built from TRBV7-2 and TRBJ2-3; 7 bases line up with TRBD1. CDR3 length: 14 amino acids. Trimming at V came to 1 base and at J to 5 bases, leaving 3 bases not matched to a gene. Germline CDR1 and CDR2: SGHTA and FQGNSA. The CDR3 loop is CASSLVAGGDTQYF. The CDR3 bases are TGTGCCAGCAGCTTAGTGGCAGGGGGAGATACGCAGTATTTT.

The rearrangement uses TRBV13 and TRBJ1-4; TRBD1 agrees at 7 bases. The germline V gene encodes CDR1 PRHDT and CDR2 FYEKMQ (reference sequence). The CDR3 spans 14 residues. J was trimmed by 5 bases and V by 5 bases; bases with no gene match: 5. CDR3 DNA: TGTGCCAGCAGCCCGGGACAGAGGAATGAAAAACTGTTTTTT. It encodes CASSPGQRNEKLFF. Looking up the rest from reference TRBV13 and TRBJ1-4 gives the full variable domain: AAGVIQSPRHLIKEKRETATLKCYPIPRHDTVYWYQQGPGQDPQFLISFYEKMQSDKGSIPDRFSAQQFSDYHSELNMSSLELGDSALYFCASSPGQRNEKLFFGSGTQLSVL.

The genes are TRBV27 and TRBJ2-4, with 9 bases matching TRBD2. The CDR3 length is 15 residues. CDR1 and CDR2 from the germline V gene are MNHEY and SMNVEV (reference sequence). The junction had 6 bases not matched to a gene; V was cut back by 6 bases and J by 3 bases. The CDR3: CASSRLADIKNIQYF. CDR3 bases: TGTGCCAGCAGCCGACTAGCGGATATCAAAAACATTCAGTACTTC.

This chain connects TRBV7-2 to TRBJ1-2, with D tentatively TRBD1 (6 bases). The CDR3 covers 15 residues. Between the trimmed V and J ends, which lost 5 bases and 8 bases, there was a span of 21 bases. Per germline, CDR1 SGHTA and CDR2 FQGNSA. The CDR3 bases are TGTGCCAGCAGCCCGCAAGCCCCACAGGGAAGGGGCTACACCTTC. The encoded protein is CASSPQAPQGRGYTF.

V usage is TRBV7-8 and J usage is TRBJ2-5; D gene unclear. Germline CDR1 reads SGHVS; CDR2 reads FQNEAQ. The CDR3 is 13 residues long. The ends were cut back, 0 bases at V and 4 bases at J, with 6 bases in the middle. The CDR3 loop reads CASSLASLETQYF. The DNA for the CDR3 is TGTGCCAGCAGCTTAGCCAGCCTAGAGACCCAGTACTTC.

The chain employs TRBV2 and TRBJ1-5, with D hard to call. The germline CDR1 and CDR2 sequences are SNHLY and FYNNEI. The CDR3 runs 14 residues. With 3 bases removed from V and 4 bases from J, the gap between germline ends came to 10 bases. CDR3 in amino acids: CASSEGLQNQPQHF. CDR3 DNA sequence: TGTGCCAGCAGTGAGGGGTTACAGAATCAGCCCCAGCATTTT.